The following is a T cell receptor (beta chain) sequence with its context. The V gene's germline CDR1 is SGHDT and CDR2 YYEEEE. The CDR3 is 16 amino acids. The data are from a study of blood T cells in healthy people across ages. Total RNA was isolated from each sample in quantities of at least 6 micrograms. Combining a sample-barcoded 5' primer with a J-beta primer mix, a second PCR ran for 7 to 11 cycles. TCRdb recomputed calls from the 5' RACE reads with MiXCR, one row per CDR3 protein. The data hold roughly 700,000 distinct CDR3 sequences, with approximately 25% observed a single time. These data also featured in a second study, about T cells of mothers and their children. From that paper: Healthy Caucasian mothers, a few in number, and their six children were the donors.

The sample consisted of blood. The gene calls are TRBV5-6 and TRBJ2-5; 12 bases agree with TRBD2. The end of the DNA fits TRBJ2-7 better, so the J call may be wrong. The receptor comes from a boy younger than 18 in good health. Here the CDR3 DNA reads TGTGCCAGCAGCTTGAGACTAGCGGGGGACCCCTACGAGCAGTACTTC. This sequence encodes CASSLRLAGDPYEQYF.